The subject of this entry is one T cell receptor beta chain. In the authors' methods: Nucleated cell number was recorded as an estimate derived from reference gene primer amplification. TCRdb's copy holds only in-frame clones and misses some; the assay was immunoSEQ multiplex PCR. Clonal size and the V and J genes are those of that table, whereas D and trimming came from the DNA. The sample includes 100,000 to 150,000 clones, approximately 90% of them seen just once. This sample is part of a study of blood T cell repertoires in COVID-19. Study context: Sources were T cells, B-cell-depleted T cells, or PBMCs; the material itself was cDNA or gDNA.

CDR1 is SGHTS and CDR2 is YDEGEE in the germline V gene. V lost 4 bases to trimming and J lost 5 bases, with 10 bases between them. This CDR3 has 13 amino acids. The source is a man aged 50-59 years with COVID-19, enrolled during active disease. The V call is TRBV5-8, the J call TRBJ2-1; TRBD2 might be the D (6 bases). Material for sequencing was peripheral blood. CDR3 DNA sequence: TGTGCCAGCAGCCGGGGGTTGAACAATGAGCAGTTCTTC. Its translation is CASSRGLNNEQFF.